The clone carrying this T cell receptor (beta chain) has only one observation. The data stem from a study of blood T cell repertoires in COVID-19. Overall study: Whether acute or convalescent, the COVID-19 samples came from the United States, Italy and Spain.

As processed by the authors: Reference gene primers were amplified, and this amplification served to estimate nucleated cell counts. Sequencing used immunoSEQ multiplex PCR; TCRdb keeps in-frame clones, though not all of them. V, J and clone size derive from that table, while D and trimming were established from the DNA sequence. The table shows roughly 220,000 clones, with around four fifths occurring only once. Those who participated ranged in age from roughly 18 to 90 years and resided in roughly 26 US areas. Symptom resolution, clearance, or two negative PCRs marked donors in Cohort 3 as recovered. The ends lost 6 bases at V and 5 bases at J; junction bases unmatched: 10. Per the germline V gene, CDR1 is MNHEY and CDR2 is SVGEGT. The CDR3 extends over 16 amino acids.

The receptor was isolated from a man aged 35-49 years who had recovered from COVID-19. Sequencing was performed on PBMCs or T cells enriched from blood (not recorded which). The chain recombines TRBV6-2 or TRBV6-3 with TRBJ1-2, with 12 bases that match TRBD1. CDR3 nucleotides: TGTGCCAGCAGCTCCGCCGGGACAGGGGGCAGGTATGGCTACACCTTC. Amino acids: CASSSAGTGGRYGYTF.